This T cell receptor (beta chain) was captured by sequencing in a study of blood T cell repertoires in COVID-19. TCRdb's table, derived via immunoSEQ multiplex PCR, lists solely in-frame clones and lacks some. The sample carries hundreds of thousands of clones, 79% recorded once. Trimming shortened V by 4 bases and J by 0 bases, and 13 bases separated the two germline ends. The CDR3 contains 16 residues. Germline-derived CDR1 and CDR2 are MNHNS and SASEGT. The sequence came from a woman between 40 and 50 years old with active or convalescent COVID-19. The J gene is TRBJ1-5, the V gene TRBV6-1; D is ambiguous. The sample taken for sequencing was peripheral blood. For the CDR3, the DNA is TGTGCCAGCAGTGCATCCAGCGGATATAGCAATCAGCCCCAGCATTTT. Amino acids: CASSASSGYSNQPQHF.